These 12 T cell receptor beta chains were sequenced from one sample in a study of shared clonotypes between healthy human individuals. Data came from immunoSEQ multiplex PCR; TCRdb stores just in-frame clones and leaves some out. The sample carries about 520,000 clones, around 80% recorded once. The sequenced sample was PBMCs. These receptor sequences come from a woman between 40 and 50 years old in good health. Some clones in this sample may be carry-over from other donors' samples.

This sequence joins TRBV9 and TRBJ2-7; TRBD2 matches at 13 bases. Germline lookup yields CDR1 SGDLS and CDR2 YYNGEE. CDR3 size: 16 residues. Trimming took 0 bases from V and 3 from J; bases not matched to a gene: 3. CDR3 sequence: CASSVGGLAGLYEQYF. As DNA, the CDR3 is TGTGCCAGCAGCGTAGGGGGACTAGCGGGACTCTACGAGCAGTACTTC.

This clone was seen just once. The rearrangement joins TRBV5-4 to TRBJ2-3, with a weak D call TRBD2 (5 bases). Per germline, CDR1 SGHNT and CDR2 YYREEE (reference sequence). The CDR3 runs 14 residues. With 1 base removed from V and 4 bases from J, the gap between germline ends came to 10 bases. The CDR3 DNA reads TGTGCCAGCAGCTTGAAAGAGGGTGCAGATACGCAGTATTTT. Translated: CASSLKEGADTQYF.

The chain employs TRBV4-1 and TRBJ2-7; the match to TRBD1 covers 10 bases. Per the germline V gene, CDR1 is MGHRA and CDR2 is YSYEKL. CDR3 size: 16 residues. The ends lost 1 base at V and 3 bases at J; junction bases unmatched: 6. CDR3 sequence (DNA): TGCGCCAGCAGCCAAGGGGGACAGGGGTCCGTCTACGAGCAGTACTTC. Encoded protein: CASSQGGQGSVYEQYF.

This clone was counted ten times or more. Other DNA sequences in this specimen translate into the identical CDR3. V gene TRBV30 combines with J gene TRBJ1-1; D is unclear. CDR3 size: 13 residues. Germline CDR1 GTSNPN, CDR2 SVGIG (reference sequence). V was cut by 3 bases and J by 1 base, with 9 bases left in between. The CDR3 here is CAWSVGRNTEAFF. Here the CDR3 DNA reads TGTGCCTGGAGCGTTGGGAGGAACACTGAAGCTTTCTTT.

A few counts support this clone. V and J are TRBV20-1 and TRBJ1-2, with D unresolved. V shed 5 bases and J shed 8 bases, with 12 bases lying between them. The germline gives CDR1 DFQATT, CDR2 SNEGSKA (reference sequence). This CDR3 comprises 11 residues. Here the CDR3 DNA reads TGCAGTGCTCTCGAGGCCGCCGGCTACACCTTC. Its translation is CSALEAAGYTF.

This clone was seen more than once but under ten times. V and J are TRBV4-1 and TRBJ2-3, with TRBD2 matching 9 bases. Germline trimming cut 3 bases from V and 6 bases from J; bases unmatched to any gene: 10. Germline CDR1 and CDR2: MGHRA and YSYEKL. The CDR3 runs 16 residues. The CDR3 loop is CASSHPGGRAGDTQYF. The DNA for the CDR3 is TGCGCCAGCAGCCACCCCGGCGGGAGGGCCGGGGATACGCAGTATTTT.

The CDR3, as DNA: TGTGCCAGCAGCTACCCAGGGAGGGGGGAGCAGTACTTC. Translating gives CASSYPGRGEQYF. This chain uses TRBV7-2 with TRBJ2-7; the D gene is possibly TRBD2 (7 bases). The CDR3 has 13 amino acids. V lost 4 bases and J 7 bases, leaving 14 bases between the germline ends. The germline V gene encodes CDR1 SGHTA and CDR2 FQGNSA.

Details on this clone: At one of its ends the junction is not consistent with the germline gene, which may arise from a read error. The CDR3 sequence is CASSIAGGPGTDTQYF. The CDR3 DNA reads as TGTGCCAGCAGCATAGCGGGAGGGCCTGGCACAGATACGCAGTATTTT. This rearrangement joins TRBV7-2 to TRBJ2-3, with 11 bases identical to TRBD2. CDR1 is SGHTA, CDR2 FQGNSA, per germline. This CDR3 is built from 16 residues.

V gene TRBV25-1 combines with J gene TRBJ2-1; TRBD2 matches 11 bases. CDR1 and CDR2 (germline): MGHDK, SYGVNS. The CDR3 extends over 17 amino acids. The V and J ends lost 2 bases and 5 bases, in that order; junction bases with no gene match: 8. In DNA form, the CDR3 reads TGTGCCAGCAGTGAAAGGTTATTAGCGGGAGGGAACAATGAGCAGTTCTTC. Its protein is CASSERLLAGGNNEQFF.

The chain has TRBV9 and TRBJ2-7; D is ambiguous. From germline, CDR1 is SGDLS and CDR2 YYNGEE. The CDR3 loop spans 13 amino acids. With 3 bases removed from V and 6 bases from J, the gap between germline ends came to 13 bases. CDR3 loop: CASSALVYGEQYF. In DNA form, the CDR3 reads TGTGCCAGCAGCGCACTCGTCTACGGCGAGCAGTACTTC.

The rearrangement uses TRBV28 and TRBJ2-7; the D call may be TRBD1 or TRBD2 (5 bases each). Trimming shortened V by 6 bases and J by 4 bases, and 19 bases separated the two germline ends. Germline CDR1 reads MDHEN; CDR2 reads SYDVKM. The CDR3 loop spans 15 amino acids. The CDR3: CASRQTGTYTYEQYF. The CDR3 DNA sequence: TGTGCCAGCAGGCAGACCGGGACGTATACTTACGAGCAGTACTTC.

V and J are TRBV5-1 and TRBJ2-7; D may be TRBD2 (6 bases). Germline V CDR1 and CDR2: SGHRS, YFSETQ. Trimming took off 0 bases at V and 2 bases at J, with 15 bases between the two ends. The CDR3 spans 16 residues. CDR3 nucleotides: TGCGCCAGCAGCTTGGCGGCCGGGACTGGTACCTACGAGCAGTACTTC. This sequence encodes CASSLAAGTGTYEQYF.